The 7 T cell receptor beta chains in this list originate from one sample, sequenced in a study of beta chain features in type 1 diabetes. Expressed TCRB transcripts got sequenced, as all isolated RNA was reverse transcribed. Using immunoSEQ multiplex PCR, the repertoire was profiled, and TCRdb retains in-frame clones only, with some absent. The table shows some 150,000 clones, with about a tenth occurring only once. The sample was central memory CD4+ T cells from blood. All receptors come from a man in his late teens or twenties in good health.

This chain links TRBV18 with TRBJ2-3; 9 positions match TRBD2. V dropped 0 bases and J dropped 4; count of bases not matched to a gene: 8. The CDR3 loop spans 17 amino acids. CDR1 KGHSH and CDR2 LQKENI come from the germline V gene. The CDR3 sequence: CASSPPTAGGPSDTQYF. CDR3 DNA: TGTGCCAGCTCACCACCGACGGCGGGGGGGCCTTCAGATACGCAGTATTTT.

The rearrangement uses TRBV19 and TRBJ2-2, with 8 nucleotides matching TRBD1. V lost 2 bases, J lost 6 bases, and 2 bases stayed unmatched. The CDR3 loop spans 14 amino acids. CDR1 and CDR2 from the germline V gene are LNHDA and SQIVND (reference sequence). The CDR3 DNA reads as TGTGCCAGTAGTATAACAGGGGGAGCCGGGGAGCTGTTTTTT. Translation: CASSITGGAGELFF. The complete variable domain, with remaining parts taken from reference TRBV19 and TRBJ2-2, reads DGGITQSPKYLFRKEGQNVTLSCEQNLNHDAMYWYRQDPGQGLRLIYYSQIVNDFQKGDIAEGYSVSREKKESFPLTVTSAQKNPTAFYLCASSITGGAGELFFGEGSRLTVL.

The CDR3 DNA follows: TGTGCCAGCAGTGAATCCGCGGGGGTCTTAGCGGAGACCCAGTACTTC. Its translation: CASSESAGVLAETQYF. The chain carries TRBV6-1 and TRBJ2-5, with 7 nucleotides matching TRBD2. The CDR3 is 16 residues long. With 2 bases clipped from V and 5 bases from J, the junction kept 11 bases outside the gene matches. Per germline, CDR1 MNHNS and CDR2 SASEGT.

This clone came up a few times. The V and J genes are TRBV5-6 and TRBJ1-2; 7 bases fit TRBD1. CDR1 is SGHDT and CDR2 is YYEEEE in the germline V gene. J was trimmed by 2 bases and V by 4 bases; bases with no gene match: 2. This CDR3 spans 13 amino acids. Here the CDR3 DNA reads TGTGCCAGCAGCCGGGGACAGAACTATGGCTACACCTTC. It encodes CASSRGQNYGYTF.

This clone was recorded many times. The gene calls are TRBV7-2 and TRBJ2-2; D unclear. The germline gives CDR1 SGHTA, CDR2 FQGNSA. The CDR3 covers 15 residues. Trimming shortened V by 6 bases and J by 4 bases, and 15 bases separated the two germline ends. The CDR3 reads CASSPARDRTGELFF. In DNA, the CDR3 is TGTGCCAGCAGTCCCGCCCGAGATCGCACCGGGGAGCTGTTTTTT.

The chain uses TRBV7-9 and TRBJ2-3, with TRBD1 identical over 8 bases. The germline gives CDR1 SEHNR, CDR2 FQNEAQ (reference sequence). This CDR3 is 16 amino acids long. With V trimmed by 5 bases and J by 2 bases, 9 bases remained unmatched. The CDR3 loop is CASSLRQGLDTDTQYF. The DNA for the CDR3 is TGTGCCAGCAGCCTGAGACAGGGGCTCGACACAGATACGCAGTATTTT.

The table lists this clone with a few counts. The CDR3 region has the DNA TGCGCCAGCAGCTTGGCGGGACAGGGGAATGAAAAACTGTTTTTT. Its protein product is CASSLAGQGNEKLFF. The chain employs TRBV5-1 and TRBJ1-4; 10 bases are a match to TRBD1. Looked up from germline, CDR1 is SGHRS and CDR2 is YFSETQ. This CDR3 has 15 amino acids. V trimming: 0 bases; J trimming: 5 bases; junction bases outside the gene matches: 1.